The clone carrying this TCR beta chain was picked up a small number of times. Full-length variable regions came from constant-region reverse primers plus semi-nested Nested Universal Primer A PCR. TCRdb fed the 5' RACE reads into MiXCR, producing one record per CDR3 protein. The sample gives more than 55,000 distinct CDR3 sequences, 26% of which show up once; approximately 2.2% is in the top ten. Cells sorted as Tregs were CD4+, CD25+ and CD127-/low. The V segment lost 6 bases and the J segment 1 base; nucleotides outside the gene matches: 4. The CDR3 is made up of 13 amino acids. The germline gives CDR1 GTSNPN, CDR2 SVGIG (reference sequence).

The sequenced sample consisted of tumor-infiltrating Tregs sorted from the breast tumor. The chain combines TRBV30 with TRBJ1-1; TRBD1 aligns across 8 bases. This receptor was identified in a female donor with breast cancer. For the CDR3, the DNA is TGTGCCTGTCCCGGGACAGGGAACACTGAAGCTTTCTTT. It yields the protein CACPGTGNTEAFF.